The following is a T cell receptor (beta chain) sequence with its context. The data originate from a study of T cell changes during pregnancy in multiple sclerosis. V shed 1 base and J 6 bases; nucleotides not matched to a gene: 4. CDR3 length: 16 residues. The germline gives CDR1 MDHEN, CDR2 SYDVKM. Assay: immunoSEQ multiplex PCR; the TCRdb copy retains only in-frame clones and omits some. The table lists 65,000 to 85,000 clones, about 93% of them singletons. This specimen was peripheral blood, taken in the second trimester of pregnancy. The clonotype comes from a female donor in good health, enrolled as a control in a pregnancy study. This chain links TRBV28 with TRBJ2-1, with 12 bases aligning to TRBD1. The DNA for the CDR3 is TGTGCCAGCAGTTTATCGGGACAGGGGGCGGGCAATGAGCAGTTCTTC. This translates into CASSLSGQGAGNEQFF.